This entry lists 10 T cell receptor beta chains sequenced from one sample in a study of CD8 T cells in ankylosing spondylitis. TCRdb fed the 5' RACE reads into MiXCR, producing one record per CDR3 protein. The repertoire consists of over 100,000 distinct CDR3 sequences, with over 9.5% occurring once and the leading ten covering over 4%. The source material was blood, either unsorted or a sorted T cell fraction (not recorded which). These receptors originate from a female donor with ankylosing spondylitis or in good health (not recorded which).

This clonotype was recorded many times. The V gene is TRBV10-3, the J gene TRBJ1-1; no clear D gene. Between the trimmed V and J ends, which lost 0 bases and 1 base, there was a span of 9 bases. Germline V CDR1 and CDR2: ENHRY, SYGVKD. This CDR3 comprises 15 residues. The CDR3 sequence: CAISESGRENTEAFF. The DNA of the CDR3 is TGTGCCATCAGTGAGTCCGGCCGGGAGAACACTGAAGCTTTCTTT.

This clonotype was seen ten or more times. This chain links TRBV11-2 with TRBJ2-3; D remains unclear. This CDR3 is 16 amino acids long. The V gene lost 5 bases and the J gene lost 1 base, with 16 bases spanning the gap. CDR1 and CDR2 from the germline V gene are SGHAT and FQNNGV. Here the CDR3 DNA reads TGTGCCAGCAGCCCCGGCCCCGGCTCCCGCACAGATACGCAGTATTTT. Translating gives CASSPGPGSRTDTQYF.

This clonotype has ten or more counts. V is TRBV3-1 and J is TRBJ2-7; tentatively, D is TRBD2 (7 bases). Germline V gene lookup returns CDR1 LGHDT and CDR2 YNNKEL (reference sequence). Between the trimmed V and J ends, which lost 6 bases and 2 bases, there was a span of 14 bases. CDR3 length: 14 amino acids. CDR3 coding DNA: TGTGCCAGCAGTCAGTTCGGGGGGCCCTACGAGCAGTACTTC. This translates into CASSQFGGPYEQYF.

This clonotype was recorded many times. This chain connects TRBV28 to TRBJ2-1; the D is unclear. The CDR3 loop spans 15 amino acids. With 4 bases removed from V and 5 bases from J, the gap between germline ends came to 15 bases. The germline CDR1 and CDR2 sequences are MDHEN and SYDVKM. The CDR3 protein is CASSYGESYHNEQFF. Here the CDR3 DNA reads TGTGCCAGCAGTTATGGGGAATCCTATCACAATGAGCAGTTCTTC.

This clonotype was seen many times. The gene calls are TRBV20-1 and TRBJ2-7; D is unresolved. Germline CDR1 and CDR2: DFQATT and SNEGSKA (reference sequence). CDR3 length: 14 amino acids. V shed 3 bases and J shed 4 bases, with 16 bases lying between them. In DNA form, the CDR3 reads TGCAGTGCTAGCCCTTTGGGTTCCCAATACGAGCAGTACTTC. Protein sequence: CSASPLGSQYEQYF.

This clonotype was found many times. CDR3 protein: CASSLDLVMTDTQYF. The CDR3 nucleotides are TGTGCCAGCAGCTTGGATCTGGTAATGACAGATACGCAGTATTTT. This chain uses TRBV5-5 with TRBJ2-3; D not certain. Per the germline V gene, CDR1 is SGHKS and CDR2 is YYEKEE (reference sequence). Trimming left V 0 bases short and J 3 bases short, with 11 bases between. This CDR3 has 15 residues. Filled out from reference TRBV5-5 and TRBJ2-3, the complete variable domain reads DAGVTQSPTHLIKTRGQQVTLRCSPISGHKSVSWYQQVLGQGPQFIFQYYEKEERGRGNFPDRFSARQFPNYSSELNVNALLLGDSALYLCASSLDLVMTDTQYFGPGTRLTVL.

This clonotype was seen many times. The chain combines TRBV7-2 with TRBJ2-7, with D possibly being TRBD1 or TRBD2 (5 bases each). V shed 5 bases and J shed 7 bases, with 12 bases lying between them. Germline lookup yields CDR1 SGHTA and CDR2 FQGNSA. The CDR3 extends over 12 amino acids. CDR3 residues: CASSPDWGEQYF. CDR3 in DNA: TGTGCCAGCAGCCCCGATTGGGGGGAGCAGTACTTC.

In its sample, this clonotype was seen many times. The chain couples TRBV12-3 or TRBV12-4 to TRBJ1-6; D gene ambiguous. The CDR3 has 14 residues. The V and J ends lost 1 base and 9 bases respectively, with 10 bases between them. The chain's CDR3 is CASSLVSQGSPLHF. CDR3 bases: TGTGCCAGCAGTTTAGTTTCCCAAGGTTCACCCCTCCACTTT.

Ten or more counts support this clonotype. This chain connects TRBV2 to TRBJ2-2; TRBD1 aligns across 7 bases. This CDR3 spans 14 amino acids. CDR1 is SNHLY, CDR2 FYNNEI, per germline. V was clipped by 5 bases and J by 4 bases; unmatched bases: 4. The chain's CDR3 is CASSRTGGTGELFF. As DNA, the CDR3 is TGTGCCAGCAGTCGGACAGGAGGCACCGGGGAGCTGTTTTTT.

This clonotype was seen ten or more times. The chain combines TRBV7-9 with TRBJ1-4; 7 nucleotides agree with TRBD1. Germline lookup yields CDR1 SEHNR and CDR2 FQNEAQ (reference sequence). With 10 bases clipped from V and 7 bases from J, the junction kept 12 bases outside the gene matches. The CDR3 is 14 amino acids. CDR3 sequence (DNA): TGTGCCACACAAGAAGGGGGCAATCTTGAAAAACTGTTTTTT. It codes for CATQEGGNLEKLFF.